This T cell receptor (beta chain) was sequenced during a study of cytomegalovirus exposure and HLA in healthy donors. Findings and limits, study-wide: Per a prior analysis, the majority of TCR beta V segments were productive roughly 87% or roughly 30% of the time.

The PCR used 60 Vbeta and 13 Jbeta primers. The method was immunoSEQ multiplex PCR; TCRdb's version includes in-frame clones alone and lacks a portion of them. This sample contains about 210,000 clones. As regards this clone: No antigen is known for it.

The germline V and J ends were trimmed by 1 base and 0 bases, with 11 bases remaining between them. This CDR3 contains 15 residues. Germline V lookup: CDR1 SQVTM, CDR2 ANQGSEA. Sequencing was done on a sample of PBMCs. This receptor was identified in a woman aged 25-40 years in good health and CMV-seropositive. The V call is TRBV29-1, the J call TRBJ2-3; D is unresolved. CDR3 region: CSVEVRSTSTDTQYF. CDR3 DNA sequence: TGCAGCGTTGAAGTTAGGAGCACTAGCACAGATACGCAGTATTTT.